This TCR beta chain emerged from a study of shared clonotypes between healthy human individuals. Study-wide context: A couple of female and three male donors aged 18 to 49 were enrolled. A donor's plate count was three for CD4 naive and three for CD4 memory; CD8 naive had two and CD8 memory one.

Naive CD45RA+ and memory CD45RA-negative subsets were split from CD4+ cells. With regard to this clone: Its antigen is not known.

Study-wide results and caveats: The researchers took only blood, and tissue repertoires probably look different.

TCRdb's table, derived via immunoSEQ multiplex PCR, lists solely in-frame clones and lacks some. The sample includes around 1.6 million clones, 98% of them seen just once. Germline V gene data show CDR1 as SGHTA and CDR2 as FQGNSA. Trimming at V came to 5 bases and at J to 2 bases, leaving 4 bases not matched to a gene. The CDR3 spans 16 residues. The TCR sequence derives from a man aged 25-40 years in good health. The sequenced sample consisted of naive CD4+ T cells sorted from blood. Subset reported: CD45RA+ positively selected. The J gene is TRBJ2-1, the V gene TRBV7-2; 12 bases line up with TRBD2. This CDR3 reads CASSPLAGGPYNEQFF. CDR3 bases: TGTGCCAGCAGCCCCCTAGCGGGAGGGCCCTACAATGAGCAGTTCTTC. Combining the CDR3 with reference TRBV7-2 and TRBJ2-1 gives the whole variable domain GAGVSQSPSNKVTEKGKDVELRCDPISGHTALYWYRQSLGQGLEFLIYFQGNSAPDKSGLPSDRFSAERTGGSVSTLTIQRTQQEDSAVYLCASSPLAGGPYNEQFFGPGTRLTVL.